This is a list of T cell receptor beta chains from one sample in a study of blood T cell repertoires in COVID-19. TCRdb's table, derived via immunoSEQ multiplex PCR, lists solely in-frame clones and lacks some. The repertoire holds approximately 210,000 clones, with roughly 80% as singletons. Sequenced: peripheral blood. The source is a human donor in a cohort sampled during active COVID-19. The CDR3 runs from the conserved cysteine through the conserved F or W. A D gene is named only where the DNA matches it firmly. Clone size is shown for a subset of rows, as once, few, many or a class of expanded clone.

>.|TRBV30|TRBJ2-2|.
TGTGCCTGGAACCAGGGGAACACCGGGGAGCTGTTTTTT
CAWNQGNTGELFF
>.|TRBV3-1/TRBV3-2|TRBJ1-4|.
TGTGCCAGCAGCTCCTCCTGGGGGGGGGCTAATGAAAAACTGTTTTTT
CASSSSWGGANEKLFF
>TRBD1|TRBV5-1|TRBJ2-7|.
TGCGCCAGCAGCTTCGGGACAGAAAGCTACGAGCAGTACTTC
CASSFGTESYEQYF
>.|TRBV13|TRBJ2-7|few
TGTGCCAGCAGCTTAGGCCGGGGGGCCGGGTCCTACGAGCAGTACTTC
CASSLGRGAGSYEQYF
>TRBD2|TRBV7-8|TRBJ2-7|.
TGTGCCAGCAGCTTAAACCCAACTAGCAGCGGGAGGGCCGGGAGGTACGAGCAGTACTTC
CASSLNPTSSGRAGRYEQYF
>.|TRBV12-3/TRBV12-4|TRBJ2-7|few
TGTGCCAGCAGTTTGGCGGGGAGCTACGAGCAGTACTTC
CASSLAGSYEQYF
>.|TRBV6-2/TRBV6-3|TRBJ2-7|.
TGTGCCAGCAGTTACTTTCCCCGCGGACTAAGCTCCTACGAGCAGTACTTC
CASSYFPRGLSSYEQYF
>.|TRBV6-2/TRBV6-3|TRBJ1-4|.
TGTGCCAGCAGCCAGCACGGTCTAGATGGAGAAAAACTGTTTTTT
CASSQHGLDGEKLFF
>.|TRBV18|TRBJ1-6|few
TGTGCCAGCTCACCGGACAGCCTATCACCCCTCCACTTT
CASSPDSLSPLHF
>TRBD2|TRBV5-1|TRBJ2-5|.
TGCGCCAGCAGCTTGGTAGCGGGTAGGGAGACCCAGTACTTC
CASSLVAGRETQYF
>.|TRBV6-2/TRBV6-3|TRBJ2-3|once
TGTGCCAGCAGCCCCCTATCAAATACGCAGTATTTT
CASSPLSNTQYF
>TRBD1|TRBV3-1/TRBV3-2|TRBJ1-2|.
TGTGCCAGCAGCCAGGAGTCGACAGGGGGGGGTGGCTACACCTTC
CASSQESTGGGGYTF